The clone carrying this TCR beta chain was seen ten or more times. Its antigen is as yet unknown. These data come from a study of CD8 T cells in ankylosing spondylitis. Study-level results: The disease-linked clones had a CD8+ phenotype and low blood frequencies. A TCR beta motif of about eight highly homologous variants seemed to mark ankylosing spondylitis blood.

TCRdb re-called the 5' RACE reads with MiXCR, one entry per CDR3 protein. The repertoire holds around 490,000 distinct CDR3 sequences, about 5.2% seen once, with under 4.5% in the top ten. V was pared by 5 bases and J by 4 bases, with 8 bases between. Per the germline V gene, CDR1 is MNHEY and CDR2 is SVGEGT. This CDR3 contains 12 residues. The chain uses TRBV6-2 or TRBV6-3 and TRBJ1-1; weak D call: TRBD1 (5 bases). This receptor was identified in a male donor with ankylosing spondylitis. The sequenced sample consisted of blood, either unsorted or a sorted T cell fraction (not recorded which). The CDR3 is CASSDGGTEAFF. CDR3 nucleotides: TGTGCCAGCAGTGACGGGGGCACTGAAGCTTTCTTT.